The sequence of this T cell receptor (beta chain) was determined in a study of blood T cell repertoires in COVID-19. Study overall: Acute-phase and convalescent COVID-19 samples originated in the United States, Italy and Spain. PBMCs, B-cell-depleted T cells, or T cells were the source of the cDNA or gDNA that made up the material.

In the original workflow: Cell counts per sample came from amplifying reference gene primers. Profiling relied on immunoSEQ multiplex PCR, and the TCRdb table lists in-frame clones only, not all of them. The V and J calls and clone size are taken from that table; D and trimming were inferred from the DNA. The sample lists 180,000 or so clones, roughly 84% occurring once. Germline-derived CDR1 and CDR2 are MNHNS and SASEGT. The CDR3 length is 15 residues. With 1 base removed from V and 0 bases from J, the gap between germline ends came to 9 bases. The chain combines TRBV6-1 with TRBJ1-1; D remains unclear. This receptor was identified in a woman of 80 years or more with acute or convalescent COVID-19. Specimen: peripheral blood. DNA for the CDR3: TGTGCCAGCAGTGAAGGCGGGAACCTGAACACTGAAGCTTTCTTT. It is translated as CASSEGGNLNTEAFF.